Below, 27 T cell receptor beta chains from the same sample are listed, as sequenced in a study of post-analysis software for immune sequencing data. Their cognate antigens are unknown. Whole-study findings and limits: Patients showed TRBV5-6, TRBV5-1 and TRBV20-1 among five TRBV segments more frequent than in controls.

Unique molecular identifiers were built into the TCR beta cDNA libraries. Each CDR3 protein gets one entry after TCRdb re-called the PCR reads with MiXCR. Of about 770,000 distinct CDR3 sequences listed, about 45% were seen once; the top ten hold 4% to 5%. Material: blood. All receptors derive from a girl between 5 and 17 years old with multiple sclerosis.

In its sample, this clonotype was seen a few times. This CDR3 is CASAPTIPYSNQPQHF. In nucleotides, the CDR3 is TGTGCTAGTGCCCCGACAATACCTTATAGCAATCAGCCCCAGCATTTT. The rearrangement uses TRBV12-5 and TRBJ1-5, with unresolved D. This CDR3 contains 16 residues. Germline V CDR1 and CDR2: LGHNT, FRNRAP. V lost 7 bases, J lost 0 bases, and 16 bases lay in between.

The table lists this clonotype with a few counts. The chain carries TRBV7-2 and TRBJ1-1, with D maybe TRBD1 (6 bases). Germline V gives CDR1 SGHTA, CDR2 FQGNSA. This CDR3 comprises 12 residues. Between the trimmed V and J ends, which lost 6 bases and 4 bases, there was a span of 9 bases. The CDR3: CASSSDSTEAFF. As DNA, the CDR3 is TGTGCCAGCAGTTCGGACAGCACTGAAGCTTTCTTT.

The chain recombines TRBV11-2 with TRBJ2-5; 10 bases line up with TRBD2. Germline V lookup: CDR1 SGHAT, CDR2 FQNNGV. CDR3 length: 19 amino acids. Losses at the gene ends were 6 bases for V and 4 bases for J; bases not matched to a gene: 20. CDR3 sequence (DNA): TGTGCCAGCAGAGGCAGGGCTAGCGGGAGAATTGTTTATGGAGAGACCCAGTACTTC. This encodes CASRGRASGRIVYGETQYF. The entire variable domain, with the rest obtained from reference TRBV11-2 and TRBJ2-5, is as follows: EAGVAQSPRYKIIEKRQSVAFWCNPISGHATLYWYQQILGQGPKLLIQFQNNGVVDDSQLPKDRFSAERLKGVDSTLKIQPAKLEDSAVYLCASRGRASGRIVYGETQYFGPGTRLLVL.

In its sample, this clonotype was seen a few times. The chain carries TRBV20-1 and TRBJ2-1, with unresolved D. The CDR3 spans 13 residues. V lost 8 bases, J lost 8 bases, and 19 bases lay in between. CDR1 DFQATT and CDR2 SNEGSKA come from the germline V gene (reference sequence). CDR3 amino acids: CSPTGSLSDEQFF. CDR3 nucleotides: TGCAGTCCCACGGGCAGTCTGAGCGATGAGCAGTTCTTC.

The CDR3 protein is CASSTTGALTVDYTQYF. In DNA form, the CDR3 reads TGTGCCAGCAGCACCACAGGGGCTCTCACGGTGGACTATACGCAGTATTTT. V and J are TRBV7-9 and TRBJ2-3; 7 bases match TRBD1. This CDR3 contains 17 residues. Germline trimming cut 5 bases from V and 7 bases from J; bases unmatched to any gene: 18. Germline CDR1 is SEHNR and CDR2 is FQNEAQ (reference sequence).

The rearrangement links TRBV20-1 to TRBJ2-7; 10 bases match TRBD2. V dropped 5 bases and J dropped 4; count of bases not matched to a gene: 8. The CDR3 is 14 amino acids. CDR1 and CDR2 (germline): DFQATT, SNEGSKA (reference sequence). The CDR3, as DNA: TGCAGTGCTTACCCTCTAGCGGGAGCTTACGAGCAGTACTTC. It is translated as CSAYPLAGAYEQYF.

This chain links TRBV29-1 with TRBJ2-7; D uncertain. Deletions cut 2 bases from V and 2 bases from J, with 4 bases between. Germline CDR1 and CDR2: SQVTM and ANQGSEA. The CDR3 spans 11 residues. CDR3 protein: CSVESTYEQYF. In nucleotides, the CDR3 is TGCAGCGTTGAATCCACCTACGAGCAGTACTTC.

The rearrangement links TRBV7-9 to TRBJ2-5, with TRBD2 matching over 7 bases. The CDR3 runs 15 residues. Germline CDR1 is SEHNR and CDR2 is FQNEAQ (reference sequence). Trimming at V came to 4 bases and at J to 4 bases, leaving 9 bases not matched to a gene. The CDR3 region is CASSYRGGIGETQYF. In DNA form, the CDR3 reads TGTGCCAGCAGCTATCGGGGAGGGATCGGAGAGACCCAGTACTTC. Variable domain in full (rest from reference TRBV7-9 and TRBJ2-5): DTGVSQNPRHKITKRGQNVTFRCDPISEHNRLYWYRQTLGQGPEFLTYFQNEAQLEKSRLLSDRFSAERPKGSFSTLEIQRTEQGDSAMYLCASSYRGGIGETQYFGPGTRLLVL.

This chain connects TRBV2 to TRBJ2-3; 7 nucleotides align to TRBD2. The V segment lost 4 bases and the J segment 1 base; nucleotides outside the gene matches: 5. Germline V gene data show CDR1 as SNHLY and CDR2 as FYNNEI. This CDR3 spans 15 amino acids. The DNA for the CDR3 is TGTGCCAGCAGTGTGGGGGACTACGGCACAGATACGCAGTATTTT. Its protein product is CASSVGDYGTDTQYF.

This clonotype was seen a few times. The chain employs TRBV4-3 and TRBJ2-3, with TRBD1 identical over 7 bases. CDR3 length: 17 residues. The V gene end was trimmed by 3 bases and the J gene end by 2 bases; junction bases not matched to a gene: 11. In germline, CDR1 is LGHNA, CDR2 YSLEER. The CDR3 here is CASSQFIGTEYTDTQYF. The CDR3 coding sequence is TGCGCCAGCAGCCAGTTTATTGGGACAGAATACACAGATACGCAGTATTTT.

The chain joins TRBV9 to TRBJ2-1, with D possibly TRBD1 on 5 matching bases. The CDR3 has 15 residues. Looked up from germline, CDR1 is SGDLS and CDR2 is YYNGEE. V dropped 0 bases and J dropped 7 bases, with 14 bases sitting between them. The DNA of the CDR3 is TGTGCCAGCAGCGTAGGTAATTCAGGGTTGAATGAGCAGTTCTTC. Its protein is CASSVGNSGLNEQFF.

The CDR3 loop reads CASSPRGEIYNEQYF. CDR3 in DNA: TGTGCCAGCAGTCCAAGGGGAGAGATTTACAATGAGCAGTACTTC. This sequence joins TRBV6-1 and TRBJ2-7; the D gene could be TRBD1 or TRBD2 (5 bases each). Germline V gene sequence: CDR1 MNHNS, CDR2 SASEGT. Trimming stripped 5 bases from V and 7 bases from J, with 21 bases between. The CDR3 sequence is 15 residues long.

The genes are TRBV4-2 and TRBJ2-7; tentatively, D is TRBD2 (6 bases). From germline, CDR1 is LGHNA and CDR2 YNFKEQ. With 0 bases removed from V and 7 bases from J, the gap between germline ends came to 16 bases. The CDR3 loop spans 15 amino acids. The CDR3 spells CASSQELSYAGEQYF. The CDR3 nucleotides read TGTGCCAGCAGCCAAGAACTGAGCTACGCGGGGGAGCAGTACTTC.

There are a few counts of this clonotype. V gene TRBV6-5 combines with J gene TRBJ1-1; TRBD1 is a possible D gene (5 bases). V lost 2 bases and J lost 1, with 14 bases in between. There are 16 residues in the CDR3. Germline CDR1 and CDR2: MNHEY and SVGAGI. The CDR3 DNA sequence: TGTGCCAGCAGTTACCGGACATCCCGAAGGAACACTGAAGCTTTCTTT. It specifies CASSYRTSRRNTEAFF.

This clonotype was seen a handful of times. The chain links TRBV7-9 to TRBJ2-4; 8 bases are shared with TRBD1. This CDR3 region has 14 residues. V shed 4 bases, J shed 5 bases, and the junction held 4 bases outside the gene matches. Per the germline V gene, CDR1 is SEHNR and CDR2 is FQNEAQ (reference sequence). In nucleotides, the CDR3 is TGTGCCAGCAGCTCCCAGGGGGCCGAAAACATTCAGTACTTC. This translates into CASSSQGAENIQYF.

The chain combines TRBV12-3 or TRBV12-4 with TRBJ1-1, with D unresolved. The CDR3 loop spans 15 amino acids. Between the trimmed V and J ends, which lost 2 bases and 0 bases, there was a span of 10 bases. DNA of the CDR3: TGTGCCAGCAGTTTAATTCTAGGATTGAACACTGAAGCTTTCTTT. Encoded protein: CASSLILGLNTEAFF.

Only a few counts were recorded for this clonotype. The chain employs TRBV5-5 and TRBJ2-3; the D gene is possibly TRBD1 (5 bases). V lost 4 bases, J lost 0 bases, and 12 bases lay in between. CDR1 SGHKS and CDR2 YYEKEE come from the germline V gene (reference sequence). There are 15 residues in the CDR3. CDR3: CASSAQGRSTDTQYF. The CDR3 bases are TGTGCCAGCAGCGCCCAGGGTCGGAGCACAGATACGCAGTATTTT.

Only a few counts were recorded for this clonotype. The V and J genes are TRBV6-2 or TRBV6-3 and TRBJ2-4; 7 bases align to TRBD2. V was pared by 2 bases and J by 9 bases, with 7 bases of the junction left unmatched. This CDR3 comprises 14 residues. Germline V lookup: CDR1 MNHEY, CDR2 SVGEGT. CDR3 nucleotide sequence: TGTGCCAGCAGTTACCGGGGGAGGGAGGCCATTCAGTACTTC. Translated, it gives CASSYRGREAIQYF.

The chain combines TRBV20-1 with TRBJ2-2; 16 positions agree with TRBD2. Germline trimming cut 6 bases from V and 4 bases from J; bases unmatched to any gene: 14. The CDR3 totals 19 residues. Germline CDR1 reads DFQATT; CDR2 reads SNEGSKA (reference sequence). CDR3 in amino acids: CSARPGLAGGPIGTGELFF. CDR3 in DNA: TGCAGTGCCAGACCGGGACTAGCGGGAGGGCCGATAGGCACCGGGGAGCTGTTTTTT.

This clonotype was seen only a few times. This rearrangement joins TRBV15 to TRBJ2-1; 8 positions agree with TRBD1. Germline V lookup: CDR1 LNHNV, CDR2 YYDKDF (reference sequence). The J segment lost 0 bases and the V segment lost 5 bases, leaving 12 bases of the junction unmatched. The CDR3 contains 18 residues. The CDR3, as DNA: TGTGCCACCAGCGTCTGGGGGACAGGAGCGAGCTCCTACAATGAGCAGTTCTTC. This codes for CATSVWGTGASSYNEQFF.

The V gene is TRBV29-1, the J gene TRBJ2-4, with TRBD1 as a possible D gene (6 bases). CDR3 size: 14 residues. Trimming took off 4 bases at V and 0 bases at J, with 10 bases between the two ends. Germline loops: CDR1 SQVTM, CDR2 ANQGSEA. Here the CDR3 reads CSVGGLGAKNIQYF. The CDR3 DNA reads as TGCAGCGTTGGGGGGCTTGGAGCCAAAAACATTCAGTACTTC.

The J gene is TRBJ1-5, the V gene TRBV20-1; a weak D match, TRBD1 (6 bases). V was shortened by 0 bases and J by 2 bases, with 17 bases between the two germline ends. The germline V gene has CDR1 DFQATT and CDR2 SNEGSKA (reference sequence). This CDR3 is 17 amino acids long. CDR3 sequence: CSARDLGHKTGNQPQHF. CDR3 DNA sequence: TGCAGTGCTAGAGATTTGGGACACAAGACTGGCAATCAGCCCCAGCATTTT.

This chain uses TRBV6-1 with TRBJ1-5; D not certain. The CDR3 is 17 amino acids. Per the germline V gene, CDR1 is MNHNS and CDR2 is SASEGT. V dropped 7 bases and J dropped 4 bases, with 23 bases sitting between them. In DNA, the CDR3 is TGTGCCAGCAACAGACCTGACCCGTCCTACCCTAATCAGCCCCAGCATTTT. Its translation: CASNRPDPSYPNQPQHF.

The J gene is TRBJ2-1, the V gene TRBV4-3; 10 nucleotides match TRBD1. V dropped 1 base and J dropped 7; count of bases not matched to a gene: 7. CDR1 and CDR2 (germline): LGHNA, YSLEER. The CDR3 is made up of 16 amino acids. The DNA for the CDR3 is TGCGCCAGCAGCCAAGTCGACAGGGGGCTCTGGAATGAGCAGTTCTTC. This encodes CASSQVDRGLWNEQFF.

Notes on this clonotype: One end of the junction is discordant with germline, which a read error may explain. The V call is TRBV12-3 or TRBV12-4, the J call TRBJ2-2; 13 bases fit TRBD2. The CDR3 runs 16 residues. The CDR3, as DNA: TGTGCCAGCAGCACGGGACTAGCGGGACTCACCGGGGAGCCGTTTTTT. Translating gives CASSTGLAGLTGEPFF.

V gene TRBV4-1 combines with J gene TRBJ1-1; unclear D gene. The V gene's germline CDR1 is MGHRA and CDR2 YSYEKL. This CDR3 has 16 residues. Trimming left V 0 bases short and J 0 bases short, with 11 bases between. This chain's CDR3 is CASSQEGDTLNTEAFF. CDR3 coding DNA: TGCGCCAGCAGCCAAGAGGGAGACACGTTGAACACTGAAGCTTTCTTT.

The chain has TRBV28 and TRBJ2-3; 10 bases agree with TRBD1. The CDR3 totals 14 residues. Germline V gene data show CDR1 as MDHEN and CDR2 as SYDVKM. V lost 7 bases and J lost 1; bases outside the gene matches: 2. The CDR3 DNA reads as TGTGCCAGCACCGGGACAGGGGGCACAGATACGCAGTATTTT. This gives the protein CASTGTGGTDTQYF.